This entry features one TCR beta chain sequence. Each donor gave approximately 9.5 milliliters of peripheral blood. Germline assignment: CDR1 SGDLS and CDR2 YYNGEE. The CDR3 is 17 residues long. Deletions cut 2 bases from V and 2 bases from J, with 18 bases between. The data stem from a study of blood T cells in healthy people across ages. Through a sample-barcoded 5' primer and a J-beta primer mix, a second PCR was run for roughly 6 to 11 cycles. Each cDNA was tagged by a template-switch adaptor containing 12 random nucleotides. MiXCR, applied by TCRdb to the 5' RACE reads, yields one record per CDR3 protein. The table has more than 750,000 distinct CDR3 sequences, 25% to 30% seen once. The same sample was also used in a study of T cells of mothers and their children.

Sequenced input: blood. This chain links TRBV9 with TRBJ2-3; D possibly corresponds to TRBD1 (6 bases). This receptor was identified in a woman between 35 and 50 years old in good health. The CDR3 loop reads CASSVRWGQGSTDTQYF. The CDR3 bases are TGTGCCAGCAGCGTCCGTTGGGGGCAGGGCTCCACAGATACGCAGTATTTT. Together with reference TRBV9 and TRBJ2-3, the CDR3 gives the full variable domain: DSGVTQTPKHLITATGQRVTLRCSPRSGDLSVYWYQQSLDQGLQFLIQYYNGEERAKGNILERFSAQQFPDLHSELNLSSLELGDSALYFCASSVRWGQGSTDTQYFGPGTRLTVL.